This T cell receptor beta chain was recorded in a study of T cells in Graves' hyperthyroidism and ophthalmopathy. Regarding the study as a whole: Blood also showed most of the thyroid clonotypes that were expanded above 0.001.

CDR3 length: 14 residues. V shed 6 bases, J shed 0 bases, and the junction held 8 bases outside the gene matches. Germline CDR1 DFQATT, CDR2 SNEGSKA (reference sequence). This clonotype turned up a few times. Antigen specificity is unknown. Graves' hyperthyroidism was deemed stable given no ophthalmopathy progression within 18 months. The study enrolled patients aged 18 to 65 with newly diagnosed hyperthyroidism of under 2 months' duration. Fresh 10 ml peripheral blood yielded PBMCs. Amplification targeted TCR beta CDR3 regions from RNA transcripts. The HTBI primer set served for first-round RT-PCR of the TCR CDR3. TCRdb called the multiplex PCR reads again in MiXCR, with one record for every CDR3 protein. Among about 720,000 distinct CDR3 sequences listed, less than 20% were seen once.

The chain carries TRBV20-1 and TRBJ2-7; TRBD2 matches 7 bases. The TCR sequence derives from a man between 18 and 29 years old with Graves' hyperthyroidism. The specimen was blood. The chain's CDR3 is CSARLAHSSYEQYF. CDR3 DNA sequence: TGCAGTGCAAGACTAGCTCACAGCTCCTACGAGCAGTACTTC.